Listed here are 23 T cell receptor beta chains from one sample, sequenced in a study of cytomegalovirus exposure and HLA in healthy donors. The PCR contained 60 Vbeta and 13 Jbeta primers. Using immunoSEQ multiplex PCR, the repertoire was profiled, and TCRdb retains in-frame clones only, with some absent. The table includes 100,000 or so clones, 69% detected once. The sequencing sample was made of PBMCs. Source of these receptors: a man aged 30 to 45 in good health and CMV-seronegative.

The rearrangement joins TRBV28 to TRBJ2-6; a weak D match, TRBD1 (6 bases). CDR3 length equals 16 residues. CDR1 is MDHEN, CDR2 SYDVKM, per germline. V shed 8 bases and J shed 1 base, with 15 bases lying between them. CDR3 nucleotide sequence: TGTGCCAGCCAGGGGCAGCCTGGATCTGGGGCCAACGTCCTGACTTTC. Translation gives CASQGQPGSGANVLTF. Drawing the rest from reference TRBV28 and TRBJ2-6, the complete variable domain is DVKVTQSSRYLVKRTGEKVFLECVQDMDHENMFWYRQDPGLGLRLIYFSYDVKMKEKGDIPEGYSVSREKKERFSLILESASTNQTSMYLCASQGQPGSGANVLTFGAGSRLTVL.

The V gene is TRBV6-5, the J gene TRBJ1-1, with D possibly matching TRBD1 (5 bases). Between the trimmed V and J ends, which lost 4 bases and 9 bases, there was a span of 12 bases. Germline V gene sequence: CDR1 MNHEY, CDR2 SVGAGI. The CDR3 has 12 amino acids. CDR3 bases: TGTGCCAGCAGTTTCGACAGATTACAAGCTTTCTTT. Its protein is CASSFDRLQAFF.

The chain uses TRBV7-2 and TRBJ1-6, with D possibly matching TRBD1 (6 bases). Germline CDR1 is SGHTA and CDR2 is FQGNSA. V was cut by 2 bases and J by 5 bases, with 10 bases left in between. This CDR3 region has 15 residues. Here the CDR3 DNA reads TGTGCCAGCAGCTTACGGGGGGCCCATAATTCACCCCTCCACTTT. It yields the protein CASSLRGAHNSPLHF.

This chain uses TRBV11-3 with TRBJ2-7, with D unclear. V was clipped by 4 bases and J by 6 bases, with 16 bases between them. The germline V gene encodes CDR1 SGHNT and CDR2 YENEEA. CDR3 length: 14 residues. The CDR3 region is CASSYQSIPPEQYF. CDR3 DNA sequence: TGTGCCAGCAGCTATCAGTCGATCCCCCCCGAGCAGTACTTC. The full variable domain, in which reference TRBV11-3 and TRBJ2-7 provide the parts outside the CDR3, is EAGVVQSPRYKIIEKKQPVAFWCNPISGHNTLYWYLQNLGQGPELLIRYENEEAVDDSQLPKDRFSAERLKGVDSTLKIQPAELGDSAVYLCASSYQSIPPEQYFGPGTRLTVT.

This clone appeared a single time. The chain uses TRBV28 and TRBJ2-5; 8 nucleotides agree with TRBD1. The end of the DNA fits TRBJ2-7 better, so the J call may be wrong. Looked up from germline, CDR1 is MDHEN and CDR2 is SYDVKM. The CDR3 is 17 amino acids. Written as DNA, the CDR3 is TGTGCCAGCAGTTTGCCCTTTGAGGACAGGGCTGAATACGAGCAGTACTTC. Residues: CASSLPFEDRAEYEQYF.

V is TRBV30 and J is TRBJ1-1, with 9 bases lining up with TRBD1. In germline, CDR1 is GTSNPN, CDR2 SVGIG (reference sequence). The V gene end was trimmed by 1 base and the J gene end by 2 bases; junction bases not matched to a gene: 11. The CDR3 length is 17 residues. In nucleotides, the CDR3 is TGTGCCTGGAGTGGACCGACAGGGGGGCTACCTAACACTGAAGCTTTCTTT. Protein product: CAWSGPTGGLPNTEAFF.

As DNA, the CDR3 is TGTGCCAGCAGTGACGTTGGGACTAGCGGAGCCTACGAGCAGTACTTC. Translating gives CASSDVGTSGAYEQYF. J is TRBJ2-7 and V is TRBV25-1, with 11 positions matching TRBD2. The CDR3 sequence is 16 residues long. Germline V gene data show CDR1 as MGHDK and CDR2 as SYGVNS. V shed 3 bases, J shed 2 bases, and the junction held 6 bases outside the gene matches.

This clone was seen a single time. In nucleotides, the CDR3 is TGTGCCAGCAGTTACGGACAGGGGAGGTACGAGCAGTACTTC. It encodes CASSYGQGRYEQYF. This chain links TRBV6-6 with TRBJ2-7; 9 bases are shared with TRBD1. V gave up 2 bases and J gave up 4 bases; unmatched junction bases: 3. This CDR3 region has 14 residues. Germline V gene lookup returns CDR1 MNHNY and CDR2 SVGAGI (reference sequence).

The chain links TRBV27 to TRBJ2-3, with 12 bases aligning to TRBD2. V lost 7 bases, J lost 4 bases, and 6 bases stayed unmatched. CDR1 and CDR2 (germline): MNHEY, SMNVEV (reference sequence). The CDR3 has 15 amino acids. CDR3 loop: CASKTSGSSADTQYF. The CDR3 bases are TGTGCCAGCAAGACTAGCGGGAGTAGCGCAGATACGCAGTATTTT.

V gene TRBV4-3 combines with J gene TRBJ2-1, with D unresolved. CDR1 LGHNA and CDR2 YSLEER come from the germline V gene. V was pared by 0 bases and J by 3 bases, with 9 bases between. CDR3 length: 15 amino acids. The CDR3 here is CASSQELEVYNEQFF. The CDR3 DNA sequence: TGCGCCAGCAGCCAAGAACTCGAAGTCTACAATGAGCAGTTCTTC.

The chain's CDR3 is CASSQGGKTYNEQFF. The CDR3 bases are TGTGCCAGCAGTCAGGGGGGAAAAACCTACAATGAGCAGTTCTTC. V gene TRBV28 combines with J gene TRBJ2-1; maybe TRBD1 (7 bases). V shed 5 bases and J shed 2 bases, with 13 bases lying between them. Germline CDR1 is MDHEN and CDR2 is SYDVKM. The CDR3 is 15 amino acids.

This clone has only a few counts. The rearrangement joins TRBV4-2 to TRBJ2-3; 12 bases line up with TRBD2. This CDR3 contains 15 residues. Germline trimming cut 1 base from V and 4 bases from J; bases unmatched to any gene: 0. Germline loops: CDR1 LGHNA, CDR2 YNFKEQ. CDR3 coding DNA: TGTGCCAGCAGCCAAGGACTAGCGGGAGCAGATACGCAGTATTTT. Amino acid sequence: CASSQGLAGADTQYF.

The chain links TRBV19 to TRBJ1-5, with a weak D call TRBD1 (5 bases). CDR3 size: 14 residues. The V gene lost 4 bases and the J gene lost 6 bases, with 13 bases spanning the gap. Germline CDR1 and CDR2: LNHDA and SQIVND (reference sequence). CDR3 sequence (DNA): TGTGCCAGTAGTACGACAGATGGGGTTCAGCCCCAGCATTTT. Residues: CASSTTDGVQPQHF.

The chain's CDR3 is CAWSMEGLRDEQFF. In DNA, the CDR3 is TGTGCCTGGAGTATGGAGGGCCTAAGAGATGAGCAGTTCTTC. The V and J genes are TRBV30 and TRBJ2-1; D possibly corresponds to TRBD2 (6 bases). V lost 2 bases to trimming and J lost 8 bases, with 16 bases between them. The CDR3 sequence is 14 residues long. From germline, CDR1 is GTSNPN and CDR2 SVGIG (reference sequence).

This chain connects TRBV29-1 to TRBJ2-1; 11 bases map to TRBD2. The junction had 6 bases not matched to a gene; V was cut back by 5 bases and J by 9 bases. Germline CDR1 SQVTM, CDR2 ANQGSEA. This CDR3 has 13 residues. In nucleotides, the CDR3 is TGCAGCGTTCACACTAGCGGGAGTGGTGAGCAGTTCTTC. Translating it yields CSVHTSGSGEQFF.

The V call is TRBV10-3, the J call TRBJ1-2, with 9 bases fitting TRBD1. Losses at the gene ends were 8 bases for V and 3 bases for J; bases not matched to a gene: 4. The CDR3 runs 13 residues. Germline loops: CDR1 ENHRY, CDR2 SYGVKD. The CDR3 loop reads CAISRTGDYGYTF. The CDR3, as DNA: TGTGCCATCTCTCGGACAGGGGACTATGGCTACACCTTC.

This chain connects TRBV19 to TRBJ1-2; tentative D call: TRBD1 (6 bases). The germline gives CDR1 LNHDA, CDR2 SQIVND (reference sequence). CDR3 length equals 13 residues. V dropped 4 bases and J dropped 1 base, with 7 bases sitting between them. CDR3 coding DNA: TGTGCCAGTAGTAACAGGGTTAACTATGGCTACACCTTC. Translation gives CASSNRVNYGYTF.

The J gene is TRBJ1-2, the V gene TRBV30, with a possible D match to TRBD1 (6 bases). CDR1 is GTSNPN and CDR2 is SVGIG in the germline V gene (reference sequence). V lost 0 bases, J lost 6 bases, and 17 bases lay in between. The CDR3 sequence is 15 residues long. CDR3: CAWSVAQGKNHGYTF. For the CDR3, the DNA is TGTGCCTGGAGTGTAGCACAGGGCAAAAACCATGGCTACACCTTC.

The chain has TRBV19 and TRBJ2-1, with D perhaps TRBD2 (6 bases). V was trimmed by 10 bases and J by 11 bases, leaving 15 bases between them. The length of the CDR3 is 11 residues. CDR1 is LNHDA, CDR2 SQIVND, per germline (reference sequence). In DNA form, the CDR3 reads TGTGCCACGGGGGACCGTCTCAAGCAGTTCTTC. Amino acid sequence: CATGDRLKQFF.

This clone was detected only once. The chain employs TRBV7-2 and TRBJ2-7; 9 positions agree with TRBD1. The length of the CDR3 is 14 residues. With V trimmed by 4 bases and J by 7 bases, 8 bases remained unmatched. Germline CDR1 SGHTA, CDR2 FQGNSA. CDR3 in amino acids: CASSSRDRVREQYF. The CDR3 coding sequence is TGTGCCAGCAGCTCCCGGGACAGGGTGCGGGAGCAGTACTTC.

This chain joins TRBV4-2 and TRBJ2-1; 12 nucleotides align to TRBD2. V was clipped by 4 bases and J by 8 bases; unmatched bases: 9. The CDR3 runs 16 residues. Germline V CDR1 and CDR2: LGHNA, YNFKEQ. CDR3 bases: TGTGCCAGCAGCCCTCAAGTGGCTAGCGGGAGGGATGAGCAGTTCTTC. Translation gives CASSPQVASGRDEQFF.

The J gene is TRBJ1-6, the V gene TRBV6-6; TRBD1 matches at 8 bases. The length of the CDR3 is 16 residues. Germline CDR1 MNHNY, CDR2 SVGAGI (reference sequence). The V and J ends lost 6 bases and 4 bases, in that order; junction bases with no gene match: 8. The CDR3 DNA reads as TGTGCCAGCAGCCGGGGACAGGAGTTGTATAATTCACCCCTCCACTTT. Translated, it gives CASSRGQELYNSPLHF.

The V and J genes are TRBV19 and TRBJ2-1; TRBD2 matches at 11 bases. The V gene's germline CDR1 is LNHDA and CDR2 SQIVND (reference sequence). This CDR3 is 20 amino acids long. Trimming removed 1 base from V and 5 bases from J; junction bases left unmatched: 16. As DNA, the CDR3 is TGTGCCAGTAGTATAGTGGGAGTTGGTAGCGGGAGGGCCAGGGACAATGAGCAGTTCTTC. It yields the protein CASSIVGVGSGRARDNEQFF.